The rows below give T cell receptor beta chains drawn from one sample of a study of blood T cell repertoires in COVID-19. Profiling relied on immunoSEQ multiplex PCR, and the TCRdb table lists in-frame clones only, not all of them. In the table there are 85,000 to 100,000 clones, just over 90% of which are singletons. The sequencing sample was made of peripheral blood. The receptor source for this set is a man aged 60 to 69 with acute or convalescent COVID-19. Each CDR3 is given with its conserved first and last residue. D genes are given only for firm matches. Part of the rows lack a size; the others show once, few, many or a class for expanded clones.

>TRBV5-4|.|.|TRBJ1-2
CASRPGAQDYGYTF
TGTGCCAGCCGCCCAGGGGCGCAAGACTATGGCTACACCTTC
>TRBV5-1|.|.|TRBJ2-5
CASSLVGPQETQYF
TGCGCCAGCAGCTTAGTGGGCCCCCAAGAGACCCAGTACTTC
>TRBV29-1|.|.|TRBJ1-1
CSARGGLITNTEAFF
TGCAGCGCCCGAGGAGGGCTCATAACAAACACTGAAGCTTTCTTT
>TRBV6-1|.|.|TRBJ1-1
CASSEAGRGWWTEAFF
TGTGCCAGCAGTGAAGCGGGGCGGGGATGGTGGACTGAAGCTTTCTTT
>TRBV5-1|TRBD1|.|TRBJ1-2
CASSAETGGKGYGYTF
TGCGCCAGCAGCGCGGAGACAGGGGGCAAAGGCTATGGCTACACCTTC
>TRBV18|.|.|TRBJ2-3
CASSGGRSSTDTQYF
TGTGCCAGCTCAGGCGGGCGATCTAGCACAGATACGCAGTATTTT
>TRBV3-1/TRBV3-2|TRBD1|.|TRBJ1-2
CASSQVRGTGKFYGYTF
TGTGCCAGCAGCCAAGTTCGTGGGACAGGGAAATTCTATGGCTACACCTTC
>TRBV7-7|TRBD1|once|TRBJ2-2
CASSRTGGYTGELFF
TGTGCCAGCAGCCGGACAGGGGGTTACACCGGGGAGCTGTTTTTT
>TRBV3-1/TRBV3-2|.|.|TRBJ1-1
CASSRGFEAFF
TGTGCCAGCAGCCGTGGCTTTGAAGCTTTCTTT
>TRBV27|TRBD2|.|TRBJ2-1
CATSGGLWDEQFF
TGTGCCACAAGCGGGGGGCTTTGGGATGAGCAGTTCTTC
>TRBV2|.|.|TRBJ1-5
CASSRQVNQPQHF
TGTGCCAGCAGTCGACAGGTAAATCAGCCCCAGCATTTT
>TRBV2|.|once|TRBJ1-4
CASTRGGGSEKLFF
TGTGCCAGCACTCGAGGGGGGGGCAGTGAAAAACTGTTTTTT
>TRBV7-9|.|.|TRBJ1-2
CASSLSWAEPYGYTF
TGTGCCAGCAGCTTAAGTTGGGCAGAACCCTATGGCTACACCTTC